This T cell receptor (beta chain) was recorded in a study of cytomegalovirus exposure and HLA in healthy donors. PCR involved 60 Vbeta and 13 Jbeta primers. The protocol was immunoSEQ multiplex PCR, while the TCRdb copy is restricted to in-frame clones and leaves out a portion. This sample has 65,000 to 80,000 clones, with less than 80% found just once. This CDR3 has 15 residues. Losses at the gene ends were 1 base for V and 8 bases for J; bases not matched to a gene: 4. The germline CDR1 and CDR2 sequences are SGHTA and FQGNSA. The gene calls are TRBV7-2 and TRBJ2-1; TRBD2 aligns across 11 bases. The receptor was derived from a man aged 35-49 years in good health and CMV-seropositive. Sequenced sample: PBMCs. The DNA of the CDR3 is TGTGCCAGCAGCTTAGGAACTAGCGGGGGCTATGAGCAGTTCTTC. Translating it yields CASSLGTSGGYEQFF.